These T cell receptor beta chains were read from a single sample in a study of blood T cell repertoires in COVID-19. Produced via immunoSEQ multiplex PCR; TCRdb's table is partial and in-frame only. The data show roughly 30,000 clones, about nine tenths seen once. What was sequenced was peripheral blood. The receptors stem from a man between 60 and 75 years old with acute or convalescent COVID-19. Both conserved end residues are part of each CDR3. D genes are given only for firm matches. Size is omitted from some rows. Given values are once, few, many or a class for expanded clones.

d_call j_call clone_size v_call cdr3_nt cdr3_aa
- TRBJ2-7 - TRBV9 TGTGCCAGCAGCGTAGACGGAGGAACCTACGAGCAGTACTTC CASSVDGGTYEQYF
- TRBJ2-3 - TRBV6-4 TGTGCCAGCAGTTCTGGGCTCACAGATACGCAGTATTTT CASSSGLTDTQYF
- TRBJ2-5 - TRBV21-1 TGTGCCAGCACTCCGGGACAGGGTGACGAGACCCAGTACTTC CASTPGQGDETQYF
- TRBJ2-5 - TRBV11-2 TGTGCCAGCAGCTTAGGGACTCAAGAGACCCAGTACTTC CASSLGTQETQYF
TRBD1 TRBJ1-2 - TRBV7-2 TGTGCCAGCAGCCCGACAGGGGGTGGGTATGGCTACACCTTC CASSPTGGGYGYTF
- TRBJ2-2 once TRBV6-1 TGTGCCAGCAGTGAGATCGGCACCGGGGAGCTGTTTTTT CASSEIGTGELFF
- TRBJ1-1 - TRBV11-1 TGTGCCAGCAGCTACTCTACAGGGAAGGTAGCTTTCTTT CASSYSTGKVAFF
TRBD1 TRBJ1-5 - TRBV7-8 TGTGCCAGCAGCCCGGGGACAGGCAATCAGCCCCAGCATTTT CASSPGTGNQPQHF
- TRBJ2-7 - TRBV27 TGTGCCAGCAGTCCGTCCGCCGGGACAATTTACTACGAGCAGTACTTC CASSPSAGTIYYEQYF
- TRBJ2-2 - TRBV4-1 TGCGCCAGCAGCCAAGGGTTGAGGAGGAGCACAAACACCGGGGAGCTGTTTTTT CASSQGLRRSTNTGELFF
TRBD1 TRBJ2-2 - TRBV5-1 TGCGCCAGCAGCTTGAAGACAGGGGGTTATACCGGGGAGCTGTTTTTT CASSLKTGGYTGELFF
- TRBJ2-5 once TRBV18 TGTGCCAGCTCACCCCGACGGGGACAAGAGACCCAGTACTTC CASSPRRGQETQYF
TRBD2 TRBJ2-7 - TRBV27 TGTGCCAGCAGTTTGGGACTAGCGGTAGCCTACGAGCAGTACTTC CASSLGLAVAYEQYF
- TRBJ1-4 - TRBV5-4 TGTGCCAGCAGCTCCCCTAATGATGAAAAACTGTTTTTT CASSSPNDEKLFF
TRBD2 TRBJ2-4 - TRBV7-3 TGTGCCAGCAGCCCATCTAAGTTATGTAGCGGGACTCCCTTATCCAAAAACATTCAGTACTTC CASSPSKLCSGTPLSKNIQYF
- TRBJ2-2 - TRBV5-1 TGCGCCAGCAGCTTGGTCCCAAATCCGAACACCGGGGAGCTGTTTTTT CASSLVPNPNTGELFF
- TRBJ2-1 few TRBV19 TGTGCCAGTAGTACGTACAGGGAGATCCCCTACAATGAGCAGTTCTTC CASSTYREIPYNEQFF
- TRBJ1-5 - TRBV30 TGTGCCTGGAGTGTTGGCATATTAAATCAGCCCCAGCATTTT CAWSVGILNQPQHF
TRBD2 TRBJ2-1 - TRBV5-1 TGCGCCAGCAGTTTGCCCTTGTCCTCTAGCGGGTTCAATGAGCAGTTCTTC CASSLPLSSSGFNEQFF
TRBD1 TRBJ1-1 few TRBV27 TGTGCCAGCAGGTCTCGGACAGGGAGGACTGAAGCTTTCTTT CASRSRTGRTEAFF
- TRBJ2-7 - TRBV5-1 TGCGCCAGCAGCTTACAGGGCTACGAGCAGTACTTC CASSLQGYEQYF
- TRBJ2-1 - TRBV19 TGTGCCAGTAGTATAAATGGGGGGATTCAGGTCCATGAGCAGTTCTTC CASSINGGIQVHEQFF